What follows are 18 T cell receptor beta chains derived from one specimen sequenced in a study of blood T cell repertoires in COVID-19. Clones were sequenced by immunoSEQ multiplex PCR, and TCRdb holds only the in-frame ones, with some missing. Among approximately 150,000 clones, approximately 91% were seen once, and the ten largest hold 4.5% to 5%. Material: peripheral blood. The receptor source for this set is a man younger than 35 with COVID-19, enrolled during active disease.

The rearrangement joins TRBV28 to TRBJ1-1; D unclear. V was pared by 0 bases and J by 3 bases, with 5 bases between. The germline CDR1 and CDR2 sequences are MDHEN and SYDVKM. There are 13 residues in the CDR3. CDR3 coding DNA: TGTGCCAGCAGTTTATGGGCCCACACTGAAGCTTTCTTT. It encodes CASSLWAHTEAFF.

The rearrangement joins TRBV6-2 or TRBV6-3 to TRBJ1-5; TRBD1 matches at 8 bases. The germline CDR1 and CDR2 sequences are MNHEY and SVGEGT. With 2 bases clipped from V and 6 bases from J, the junction kept 9 bases outside the gene matches. CDR3 length: 16 amino acids. CDR3 sequence: CASSYPGQGISQPQHF. The CDR3 DNA is TGTGCCAGCAGTTACCCAGGACAGGGTATATCTCAGCCCCAGCATTTT.

This chain joins TRBV6-5 and TRBJ2-2, with no clear D. Germline V CDR1 and CDR2: MNHEY, SVGAGI. The CDR3 has 11 amino acids. The V and J ends lost 7 bases and 5 bases respectively, with 5 bases between them. CDR3 DNA: TGTGCCAGCACCGCGACCGGGGAGCTGTTTTTT. Its protein is CASTATGELFF.

This clone appeared a few times. The chain is built from TRBV7-2 and TRBJ2-1, with 9 bases lining up with TRBD2. The trim removed 5 bases at V and 9 bases at J, leaving 11 bases unmatched. The CDR3 has 15 residues. Germline V gives CDR1 SGHTA, CDR2 FQGNSA. CDR3 sequence (DNA): TGTGCCAGCAGCCCCGCAACTAGCGGGCGAGCTGAGCAGTTCTTC. It specifies CASSPATSGRAEQFF.

V is TRBV18 and J is TRBJ2-3, with D possibly TRBD1 on 6 matching bases. The V gene's germline CDR1 is KGHSH and CDR2 LQKENI. The V end lost 0 bases, the J end lost 6 bases, and 28 bases lay between the germline ends. This CDR3 has 20 amino acids. CDR3 DNA sequence: TGTGCCAGCTCACCACCGAATTCCTTCAGCAACAACAGGGCCAAGGATACGCAGTATTTT. It translates to CASSPPNSFSNNRAKDTQYF.

The chain employs TRBV5-6 and TRBJ2-1, with TRBD1 matching over 9 bases. CDR1 and CDR2 from the germline V gene are SGHDT and YYEEEE. The CDR3 contains 14 residues. The V gene end was trimmed by 2 bases and the J gene end by 7 bases; junction bases not matched to a gene: 4. This CDR3 is CASSLGTGMNEQFF. The CDR3 region has the DNA TGTGCCAGCAGCTTAGGGACAGGGATGAATGAGCAGTTCTTC. Looking up the rest from reference TRBV5-6 and TRBJ2-1 gives the full variable domain: DAGVTQSPTHLIKTRGQQVTLRCSPKSGHDTVSWYQQALGQGPQFIFQYYEEEERQRGNFPDRFSGHQFPNYSSELNVNALLLGDSALYLCASSLGTGMNEQFFGPGTRLTVL.

V is TRBV7-8 and J is TRBJ1-1, with D tentatively TRBD1 (5 bases). Trimming left V 4 bases short and J 4 bases short, with 25 bases between. Germline CDR1 reads SGHVS; CDR2 reads FQNEAQ. This CDR3 has 18 residues. CDR3 sequence (DNA): TGTGCCAGCAGCTGGAGGCGGGGGGATGGTGAGGGTAGCACTGAAGCTTTCTTT. Translated, it gives CASSWRRGDGEGSTEAFF.

The chain recombines TRBV19 with TRBJ2-5; 15 bases match TRBD2. CDR1 LNHDA and CDR2 SQIVND come from the germline V gene (reference sequence). With 5 bases clipped from V and 5 bases from J, the junction kept 6 bases outside the gene matches. There are 16 residues in the CDR3. CDR3 in amino acids: CASSPGLAGGWETQYF. The CDR3 nucleotides read TGTGCCAGTAGTCCGGGACTAGCGGGAGGCTGGGAGACCCAGTACTTC.

This chain links TRBV27 with TRBJ2-7, with D unclear. The CDR3 has 13 residues. The V and J ends lost 5 bases and 6 bases respectively, with 14 bases between them. Looked up from germline, CDR1 is MNHEY and CDR2 is SMNVEV (reference sequence). The CDR3, as DNA: TGTGCCAGCAGTCGAGGCTCATTTGGCGAGCAGTACTTC. Its protein is CASSRGSFGEQYF.

The rearrangement joins TRBV29-1 to TRBJ1-2, with 8 bases that match TRBD1. With V trimmed by 0 bases and J by 5 bases, 8 bases remained unmatched. CDR1 and CDR2 (germline): SQVTM, ANQGSEA. The CDR3 consists of 15 residues. The CDR3 is CSVEDRQGIVYGYTF. The CDR3 bases are TGCAGCGTTGAAGATCGACAGGGGATTGTATATGGCTACACCTTC.

In nucleotides, the CDR3 is TGTGCCAGCAGCTGGGGCCCTAATGGGCCCCAGCATTTT. Encoded protein: CASSWGPNGPQHF. The chain carries TRBV7-8 and TRBJ1-5, with a weak D call TRBD1 (5 bases). V was shortened by 4 bases and J by 9 bases, with 13 bases between the two germline ends. The CDR3 contains 13 residues. Germline loops: CDR1 SGHVS, CDR2 FQNEAQ. Complete variable domain (other parts from reference TRBV7-8 and TRBJ1-5): GAGVSQSPRYKVAKRGQDVALRCDPISGHVSLFWYQQALGQGPEFLTYFQNEAQLDKSGLPSDRFFAERPEGSVSTLKIQRTQQEDSAVYLCASSWGPNGPQHFGDGTRLSIL.

This clone appeared a few times. The V and J genes are TRBV3-1 (or the pseudogene TRBV3-2) and TRBJ2-7, with unresolved D. This CDR3 spans 11 amino acids. Germline CDR1 reads LGHDT; CDR2 reads YNNKEL (reference sequence). Between the trimmed V and J ends, which lost 5 bases and 7 bases, there was a span of 9 bases. CDR3 nucleotide sequence: TGTGCCAGCAGCTTCGAGCGAGAGCAGTACTTC. Encoded protein: CASSFEREQYF.

The rearrangement joins TRBV5-1 to TRBJ2-1, with TRBD2 matching over 11 bases. The germline gives CDR1 SGHRS, CDR2 YFSETQ. After removal of 4 bases from V and 4 bases from J, the junction contained 4 bases not matched to a gene. This CDR3 has 15 residues. The DNA of the CDR3 is TGCGCCAGCAGCCCAGGGACTAGCGGTTACAATGAGCAGTTCTTC. It translates to CASSPGTSGYNEQFF.

The rearrangement uses TRBV4-2 and TRBJ2-7, with 7 bases lining up with TRBD2. This CDR3 has 14 amino acids. Germline V gene data show CDR1 as LGHNA and CDR2 as YNFKEQ. V lost 4 bases and J lost 2; bases outside the gene matches: 5. Here the CDR3 reads CASSPGRGAYEQYF. The CDR3 DNA reads TGTGCCAGCAGCCCCGGACGGGGGGCCTACGAGCAGTACTTC.

This chain connects TRBV30 to TRBJ1-4, with D possibly being TRBD1 (6 bases). With 2 bases removed from V and 0 bases from J, the gap between germline ends came to 10 bases. Germline assignment: CDR1 GTSNPN and CDR2 SVGIG (reference sequence). The CDR3 loop spans 15 amino acids. The CDR3 loop reads CAWSRGSTTNEKLFF. CDR3 DNA: TGTGCCTGGAGTAGGGGGAGTACAACTAATGAAAAACTGTTTTTT.

In DNA, the CDR3 is TGCGCCAGCAGTCTAGTGACGGTGGCCTACAATGAGCAGTTCTTC. Residues: CASSLVTVAYNEQFF. V gene TRBV5-1 combines with J gene TRBJ2-1; D remains unclear. Germline CDR1 reads SGHRS; CDR2 reads YFSETQ. This CDR3 spans 15 amino acids. V lost 5 bases to trimming and J lost 2 bases, with 14 bases between them.

This sequence joins TRBV9 and TRBJ2-3; 7 bases align to TRBD2. The CDR3 is made up of 15 amino acids. V was clipped by 3 bases and J by 5 bases; unmatched bases: 9. Germline loops: CDR1 SGDLS, CDR2 YYNGEE. The CDR3 spells CASSAGGSSQDTQYF. Written as DNA, the CDR3 is TGTGCCAGCAGCGCAGGCGGGAGTTCCCAAGATACGCAGTATTTT.

This chain connects TRBV29-1 to TRBJ1-1; 7 bases map to TRBD1. This CDR3 has 15 amino acids. Unmatched junction bases numbered 8, after V lost 4 bases and J lost 0 bases. CDR1 is SQVTM and CDR2 is ANQGSEA in the germline V gene. The CDR3 here is CSVVWRGQMNTEAFF. CDR3 in DNA: TGCAGCGTTGTTTGGAGGGGGCAGATGAACACTGAAGCTTTCTTT.